The rows below give T cell receptor beta chains drawn from one sample of a study of blood T cell repertoires in COVID-19. Libraries were prepared by immunoSEQ multiplex PCR; TCRdb keeps only in-frame clonotypes and omits some of them. The sample yields over 250,000 clones, approximately 85% seen once. Material for sequencing was peripheral blood. Every receptor here comes from a woman in her seventies with acute or convalescent COVID-19. CDR3s include the opening cysteine and the closing phenylalanine or tryptophan. Fields, in order: V gene, clone size, D gene, J gene, CDR3 protein, CDR3 DNA. A D gene is named only where the DNA matches it firmly. The size of a clone is reported for some rows only, either as once, few or many, or as a class for expanded clones.

>TRBV11-2|-|TRBD1|TRBJ2-4
CASSLAPGTGWAKNIQYF
TGTGCCAGCAGCTTAGCCCCCGGGACAGGGTGGGCCAAAAACATTCAGTACTTC
>TRBV10-2|once|-|TRBJ1-5
CASSEAAAREDQPQHF
TGCGCCAGCAGTGAGGCCGCTGCGAGGGAGGATCAGCCCCAGCATTTT
>TRBV11-2|-|TRBD2|TRBJ2-5
CASSRGAGTLQETQYF
TGTGCCAGCAGCCGGGGAGCGGGGACGCTCCAAGAGACCCAGTACTTC
>TRBV20-1|-|-|TRBJ1-2
CRPEQGDTF
TGCAGGCCCGAGCAGGGTGACACCTTC
>TRBV5-1|-|-|TRBJ2-7
CASGDNYEQYF
TGCGCCAGCGGGGACAACTACGAGCAGTACTTC
>TRBV5-1|-|-|TRBJ1-4
CASSLSGEISEKLFF
TGCGCCAGCAGCTTGTCAGGGGAGATTAGTGAAAAACTGTTTTTT
>TRBV4-1|-|-|TRBJ1-3
CASSQGSGGRDTIYF
TGCGCCAGCAGCCAAGGGTCGGGAGGCCGTGACACCATATATTTT
>TRBV11-2|-|-|TRBJ2-1
CASSSRRGYEQFF
TGTGCCAGCAGCAGTAGGAGGGGATATGAGCAGTTCTTC
>TRBV28|-|-|TRBJ1-2
CAGGDVAGYTF
TGTGCCGGGGGGGACGTTGCCGGCTACACCTTC
>TRBV7-3|-|TRBD2|TRBJ2-3
CASSSGGPIDTQYF
TGTGCCAGCAGCTCGGGGGGGCCTATCGATACGCAGTATTTT
>TRBV5-1|-|TRBD1|TRBJ2-5
CASSGQGVAETQYF
TGCGCCAGCAGTGGACAGGGGGTTGCGGAGACCCAGTACTTC
>TRBV7-2|-|TRBD1|TRBJ2-7
CASSSTGTSYEQYF
TGTGCCAGCAGCTCGACAGGGACCTCCTACGAGCAGTACTTC
>TRBV30|-|TRBD1|TRBJ2-1
CAWSVQGGWNEQFF
TGTGCCTGGAGTGTACAGGGGGGATGGAATGAGCAGTTCTTC
>TRBV3-1/TRBV3-2|-|TRBD1|TRBJ1-2
CASSHWTGEVGYTF
TGTGCCAGCAGCCATTGGACAGGGGAGGTTGGCTACACCTTC
>TRBV5-5|-|TRBD1|TRBJ1-5
CASSAQGDQPQHF
TGTGCCAGCAGCGCCCAGGGGGATCAGCCCCAGCATTTT
>TRBV19|-|-|TRBJ1-1
CASIDAGRDTEAFF
TGTGCCAGTATTGATGCCGGGAGGGACACTGAAGCTTTCTTT
>TRBV30|-|TRBD2|TRBJ2-2
CAWSEFSGGYTGELFF
TGTGCCTGGAGCGAATTTAGCGGGGGGTACACCGGGGAGCTGTTTTTT